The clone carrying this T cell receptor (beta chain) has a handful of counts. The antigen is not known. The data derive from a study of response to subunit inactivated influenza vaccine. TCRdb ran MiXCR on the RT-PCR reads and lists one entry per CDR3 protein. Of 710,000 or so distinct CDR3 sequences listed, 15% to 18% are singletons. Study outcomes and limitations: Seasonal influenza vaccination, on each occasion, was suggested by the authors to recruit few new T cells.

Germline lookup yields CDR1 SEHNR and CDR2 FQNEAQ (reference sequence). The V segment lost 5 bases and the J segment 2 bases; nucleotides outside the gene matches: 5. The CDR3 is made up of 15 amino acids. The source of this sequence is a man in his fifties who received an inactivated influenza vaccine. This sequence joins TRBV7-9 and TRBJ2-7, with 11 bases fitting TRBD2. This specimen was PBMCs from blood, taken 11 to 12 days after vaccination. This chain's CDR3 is CASSITSGGPYEQYF. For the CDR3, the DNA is TGTGCCAGCAGCATTACTAGCGGGGGCCCCTACGAGCAGTACTTC.